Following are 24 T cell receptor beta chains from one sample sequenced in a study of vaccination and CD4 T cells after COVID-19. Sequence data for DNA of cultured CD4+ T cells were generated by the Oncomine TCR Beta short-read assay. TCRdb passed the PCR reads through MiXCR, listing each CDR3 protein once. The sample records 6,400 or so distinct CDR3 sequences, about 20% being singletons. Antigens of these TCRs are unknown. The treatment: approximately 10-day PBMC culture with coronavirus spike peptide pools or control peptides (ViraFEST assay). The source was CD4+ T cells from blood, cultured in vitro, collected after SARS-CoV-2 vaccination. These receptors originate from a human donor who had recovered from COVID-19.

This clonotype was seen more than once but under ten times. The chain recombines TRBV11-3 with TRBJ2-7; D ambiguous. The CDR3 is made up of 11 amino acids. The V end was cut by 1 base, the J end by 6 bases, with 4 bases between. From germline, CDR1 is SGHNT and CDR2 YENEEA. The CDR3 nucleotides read TGTGCCAGCAGCTTAGGGCGCGAGCAGTACTTC. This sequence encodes CASSLGREQYF.

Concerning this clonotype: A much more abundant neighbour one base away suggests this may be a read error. In DNA, the CDR3 is TGTGCCAGCAACTTAGAGGGACAGGCCTACAATGAGCAGTTCTTC. Residues: CASNLEGQAYNEQFF. The chain is built from TRBV7-2 and TRBJ2-1; 8 positions agree with TRBD1. Per germline, CDR1 SGHTA and CDR2 FQGNSA. The CDR3 extends over 15 amino acids.

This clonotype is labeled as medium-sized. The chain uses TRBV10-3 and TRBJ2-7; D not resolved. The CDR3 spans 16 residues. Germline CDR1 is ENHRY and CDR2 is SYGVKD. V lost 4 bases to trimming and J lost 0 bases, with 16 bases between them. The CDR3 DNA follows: TGTGCCATCAGTGGGAATGTTGTCCAAAGCTCCTACGAGCAGTACTTC. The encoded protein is CAISGNVVQSSYEQYF.

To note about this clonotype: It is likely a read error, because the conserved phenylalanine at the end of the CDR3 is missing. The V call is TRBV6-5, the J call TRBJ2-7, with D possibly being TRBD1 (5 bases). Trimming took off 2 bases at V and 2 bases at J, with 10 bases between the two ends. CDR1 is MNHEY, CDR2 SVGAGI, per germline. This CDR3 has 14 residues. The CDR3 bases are TGTGCCAGCAGTTACGGGCAGGGAACCTACGAGCAGTACATC. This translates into CASSYGQGTYEQYI.

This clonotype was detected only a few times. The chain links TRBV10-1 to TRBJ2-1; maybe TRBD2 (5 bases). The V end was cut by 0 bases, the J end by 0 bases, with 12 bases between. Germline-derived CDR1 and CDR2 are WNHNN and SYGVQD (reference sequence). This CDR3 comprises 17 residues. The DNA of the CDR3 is TGCGCCAGCAGTGAGTCGGCTCCTACTAGCTCCTACAATGAGCAGTTCTTC. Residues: CASSESAPTSSYNEQFF.

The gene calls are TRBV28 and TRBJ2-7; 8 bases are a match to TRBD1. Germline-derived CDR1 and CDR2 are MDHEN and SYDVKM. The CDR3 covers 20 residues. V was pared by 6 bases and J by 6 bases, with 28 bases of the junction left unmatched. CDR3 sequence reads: CASSYGGWFSGTGHLREQYF. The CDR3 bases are TGTGCCAGCAGCTACGGCGGGTGGTTCTCGGGGACAGGACATTTACGCGAGCAGTACTTC. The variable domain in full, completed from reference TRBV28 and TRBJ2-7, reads DVKVTQSSRYLVKRTGEKVFLECVQDMDHENMFWYRQDPGLGLRLIYFSYDVKMKEKGDIPEGYSVSREKKERFSLILESASTNQTSMYLCASSYGGWFSGTGHLREQYFGPGTRLTVT.

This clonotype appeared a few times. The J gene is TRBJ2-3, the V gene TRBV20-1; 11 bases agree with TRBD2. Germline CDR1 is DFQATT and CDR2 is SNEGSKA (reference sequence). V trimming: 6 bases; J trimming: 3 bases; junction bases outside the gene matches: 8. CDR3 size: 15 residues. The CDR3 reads CSAVTSGRVTDTQYF. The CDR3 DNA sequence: TGCAGTGCCGTAACTAGCGGGAGAGTAACAGATACGCAGTATTTT.

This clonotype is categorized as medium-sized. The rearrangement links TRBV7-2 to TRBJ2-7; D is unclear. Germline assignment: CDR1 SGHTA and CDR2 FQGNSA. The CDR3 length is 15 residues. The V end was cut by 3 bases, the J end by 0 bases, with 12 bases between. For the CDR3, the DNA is TGTGCCAGCAGCTTTTTAAGGGCAGTCTCCTACGAGCAGTACTTC. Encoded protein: CASSFLRAVSYEQYF.

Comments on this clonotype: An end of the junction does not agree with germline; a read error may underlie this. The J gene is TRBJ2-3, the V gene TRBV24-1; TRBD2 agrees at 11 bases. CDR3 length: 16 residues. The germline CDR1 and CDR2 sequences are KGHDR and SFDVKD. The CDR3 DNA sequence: TGTGTCACCAGTGACTCACTAGCGGGAGAGGTAGATACGCAGTATTTT. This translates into CVTSDSLAGEVDTQYF.

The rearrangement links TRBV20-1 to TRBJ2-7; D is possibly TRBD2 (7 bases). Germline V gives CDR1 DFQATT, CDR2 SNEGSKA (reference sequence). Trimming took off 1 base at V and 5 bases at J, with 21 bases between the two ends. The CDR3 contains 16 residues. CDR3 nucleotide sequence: TGCAGTGCTAGAGCCCCAAGATCGGGGGGCGGAAACGAGCAGTACTTC. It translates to CSARAPRSGGGNEQYF.

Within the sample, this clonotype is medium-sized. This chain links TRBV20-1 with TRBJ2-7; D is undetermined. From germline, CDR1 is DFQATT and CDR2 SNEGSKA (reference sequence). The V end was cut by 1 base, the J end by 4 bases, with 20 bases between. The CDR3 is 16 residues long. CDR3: CSARGGEVLMAYEQYF. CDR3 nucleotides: TGCAGTGCTAGAGGTGGAGAGGTTCTCATGGCGTACGAGCAGTACTTC.

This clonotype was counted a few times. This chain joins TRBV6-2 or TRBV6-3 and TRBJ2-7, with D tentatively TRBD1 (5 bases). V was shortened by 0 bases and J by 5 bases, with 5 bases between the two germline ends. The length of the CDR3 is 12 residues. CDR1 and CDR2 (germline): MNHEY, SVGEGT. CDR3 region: CASSYSRDEQYF. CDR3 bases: TGTGCCAGCAGTTACTCCAGGGACGAGCAGTACTTC.

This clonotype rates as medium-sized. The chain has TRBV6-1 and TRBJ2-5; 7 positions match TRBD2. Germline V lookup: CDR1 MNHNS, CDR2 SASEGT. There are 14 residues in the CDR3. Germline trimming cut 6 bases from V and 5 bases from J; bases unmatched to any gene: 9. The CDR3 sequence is CASRERAGWETQYF. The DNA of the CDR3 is TGTGCCAGCAGGGAAAGAGCGGGGTGGGAGACCCAGTACTTC.

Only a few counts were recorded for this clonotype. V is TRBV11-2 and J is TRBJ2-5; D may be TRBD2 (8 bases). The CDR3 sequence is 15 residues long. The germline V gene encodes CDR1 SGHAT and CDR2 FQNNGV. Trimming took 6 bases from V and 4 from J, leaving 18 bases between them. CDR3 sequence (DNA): TGTGCCAGCAGTTTCAAGGGGGCGGGAGGAGAGACCCAGTACTTC. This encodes CASSFKGAGGETQYF.

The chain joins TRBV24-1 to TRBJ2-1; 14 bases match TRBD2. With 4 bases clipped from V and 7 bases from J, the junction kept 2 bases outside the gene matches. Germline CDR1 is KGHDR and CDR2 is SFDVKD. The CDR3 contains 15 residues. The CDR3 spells CATSERLAGGNEQFF. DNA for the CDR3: TGTGCCACCAGTGAGCGACTAGCGGGAGGGAATGAGCAGTTCTTC.

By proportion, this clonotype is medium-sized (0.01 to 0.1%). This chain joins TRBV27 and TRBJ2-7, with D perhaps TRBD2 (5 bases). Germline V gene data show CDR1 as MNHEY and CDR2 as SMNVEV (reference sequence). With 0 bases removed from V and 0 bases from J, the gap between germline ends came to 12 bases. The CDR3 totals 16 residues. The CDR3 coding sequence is TGTGCCAGCAGTTTATCCCGGGGAATCGGCTCCTACGAGCAGTACTTC. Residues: CASSLSRGIGSYEQYF.

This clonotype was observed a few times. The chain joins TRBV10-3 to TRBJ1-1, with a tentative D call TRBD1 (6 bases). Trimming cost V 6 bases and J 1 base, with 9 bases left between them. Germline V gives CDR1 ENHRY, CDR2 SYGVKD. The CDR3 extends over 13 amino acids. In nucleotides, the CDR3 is TGTGCCATCAGACAGACAGGGAACACTGAAGCTTTCTTT. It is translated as CAIRQTGNTEAFF.

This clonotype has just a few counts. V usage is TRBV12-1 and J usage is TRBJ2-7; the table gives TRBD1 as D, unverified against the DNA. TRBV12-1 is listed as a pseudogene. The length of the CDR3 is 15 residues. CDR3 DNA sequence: TGTGCCAGCAGCCTAGACAGGTCGCGTGCCTACGAGCAGTACTTC. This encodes CASSLDRSRAYEQYF.

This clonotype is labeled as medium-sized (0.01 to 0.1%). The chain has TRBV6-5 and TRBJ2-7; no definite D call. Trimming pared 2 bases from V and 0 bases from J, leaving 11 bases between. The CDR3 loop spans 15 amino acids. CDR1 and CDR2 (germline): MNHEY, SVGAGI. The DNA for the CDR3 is TGTGCCAGCAGTTACGGTGGCCCGGGCTCCTACGAGCAGTACTTC. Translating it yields CASSYGGPGSYEQYF.

The CDR3 nucleotides read TGCGCCAGCAGCCAGGGACAAGCCTACGAGCAGTACTTC. Its translation is CASSQGQAYEQYF. The chain couples TRBV5-1 to TRBJ2-7; tentative D call: TRBD1 (6 bases). CDR1 is SGHRS, CDR2 YFSETQ, per germline. Trimming left V 4 bases short and J 2 bases short, with 10 bases between. CDR3 size: 13 residues.

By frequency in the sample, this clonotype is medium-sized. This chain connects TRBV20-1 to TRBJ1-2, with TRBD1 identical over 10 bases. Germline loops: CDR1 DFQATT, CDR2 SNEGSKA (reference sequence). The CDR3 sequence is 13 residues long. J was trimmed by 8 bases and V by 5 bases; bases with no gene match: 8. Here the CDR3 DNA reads TGCAGTGCTGGTCCGGACAGGGGGTACGGCTACACCTTC. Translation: CSAGPDRGYGYTF.

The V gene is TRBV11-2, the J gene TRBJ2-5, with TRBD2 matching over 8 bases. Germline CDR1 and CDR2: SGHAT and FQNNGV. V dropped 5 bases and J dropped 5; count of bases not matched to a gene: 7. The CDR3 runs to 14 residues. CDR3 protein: CASSRTGGPETQYF. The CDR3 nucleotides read TGTGCCAGCAGCAGGACGGGGGGGCCGGAGACCCAGTACTTC.

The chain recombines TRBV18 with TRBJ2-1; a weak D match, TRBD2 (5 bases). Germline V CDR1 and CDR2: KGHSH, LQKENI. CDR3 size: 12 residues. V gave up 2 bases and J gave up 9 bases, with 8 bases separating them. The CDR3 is CASSPNGVEQFF. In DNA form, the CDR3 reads TGTGCCAGCTCACCAAACGGGGTTGAGCAGTTCTTC.

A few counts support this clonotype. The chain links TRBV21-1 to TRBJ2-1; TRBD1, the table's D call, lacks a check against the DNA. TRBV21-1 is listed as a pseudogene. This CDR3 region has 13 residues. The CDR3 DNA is TGTGCCAGCAGCAAGTATGGACATAATGAGCAGTTCTTC. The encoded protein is CASSKYGHNEQFF.